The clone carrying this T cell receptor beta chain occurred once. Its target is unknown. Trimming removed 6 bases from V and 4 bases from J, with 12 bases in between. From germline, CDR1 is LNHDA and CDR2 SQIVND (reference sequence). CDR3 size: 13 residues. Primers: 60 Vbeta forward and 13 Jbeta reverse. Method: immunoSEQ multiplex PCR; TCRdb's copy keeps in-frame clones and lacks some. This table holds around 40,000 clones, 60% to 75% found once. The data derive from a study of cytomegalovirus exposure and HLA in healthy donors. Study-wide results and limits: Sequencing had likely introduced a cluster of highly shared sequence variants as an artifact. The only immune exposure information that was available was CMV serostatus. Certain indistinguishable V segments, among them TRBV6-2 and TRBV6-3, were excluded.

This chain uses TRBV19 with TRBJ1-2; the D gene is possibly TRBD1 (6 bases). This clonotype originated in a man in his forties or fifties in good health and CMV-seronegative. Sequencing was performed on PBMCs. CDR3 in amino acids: CASSIDRSYGYTF. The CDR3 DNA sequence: TGTGCCAGTAGCATTGACAGGTCCTATGGCTACACCTTC.